This T cell receptor (beta chain) was captured by sequencing in a study of blood T cell repertoires in COVID-19. Study background: Samples representing acute and convalescent COVID-19 were sourced from the United States, Italy and Spain. T cells, B-cell-depleted T cells, or PBMCs provided the cDNA or gDNA that served as material.

The V end was cut by 3 bases, the J end by 4 bases, with 7 bases between. Germline assignment: CDR1 MNHEY and CDR2 SMNVEV (reference sequence). CDR3 length equals 13 residues. Authors' data handling: Quantification of nucleated cells was approximated via reference gene primer amplification. TCRdb keeps only in-frame clones here, not all; method: immunoSEQ multiplex PCR. V and J calls and clone size are given by that table; D and trimming were obtained from the DNA. In the table there are approximately 140,000 clones, around four fifths of which are singletons. The receptor's source is a human donor in a cohort sampled during active COVID-19. Sequencing used peripheral blood. The chain has TRBV27 and TRBJ1-5; D gene unclear. CDR3 sequence (DNA): TGTGCCAGCAGTTTGTCGACTAATCAGCCCCAGCATTTT. This gives the protein CASSLSTNQPQHF.